Below, 27 T cell receptor beta chains from the same sample are listed, as sequenced in a study of cytomegalovirus exposure and HLA in healthy donors. Use of 60 Vbeta and 13 Jbeta primers characterized the PCR. Profiling relied on immunoSEQ multiplex PCR, and the TCRdb table lists in-frame clones only, not all of them. This table holds around 100,000 clones, about 70% found once. The specimen was PBMCs. All receptors derive from a man aged 30-40 years in good health and CMV-seropositive.

The V and J genes are TRBV10-3 and TRBJ1-2, with D hard to call. The CDR3 sequence is 12 residues long. V was shortened by 10 bases and J by 4 bases, with 13 bases between the two germline ends. CDR1 is ENHRY and CDR2 is SYGVKD in the germline V gene. The CDR3 sequence is CATRGEVYGYTF. The DNA for the CDR3 is TGTGCCACCCGCGGGGAGGTCTATGGCTACACCTTC.

V and J are TRBV6-5 and TRBJ2-3, with TRBD2 identical over 16 bases. CDR3 length: 16 amino acids. Germline trimming cut 2 bases from V and 15 bases from J; bases unmatched to any gene: 11. CDR1 is MNHEY, CDR2 SVGAGI, per germline. The CDR3 sequence: CASSYGGTSGGAFSYF. CDR3 nucleotides: TGTGCCAGCAGTTACGGGGGGACTAGCGGGGGGGCCTTTTCTTATTTT.

This rearrangement joins TRBV18 to TRBJ2-7; 9 bases fit TRBD1. Trimming removed 3 bases from V and 9 bases from J; junction bases left unmatched: 15. CDR1 is KGHSH and CDR2 is LQKENI in the germline V gene. CDR3 length: 16 amino acids. The CDR3 is CASSPAIRDRVSGQYV. Here the CDR3 DNA reads TGTGCCAGCTCACCTGCCATTAGGGACAGGGTGAGCGGGCAGTACGTC.

V and J are TRBV5-1 and TRBJ2-7; TRBD2 matches 7 bases. Germline lookup yields CDR1 SGHRS and CDR2 YFSETQ. V lost 0 bases, J lost 0 bases, and 3 bases stayed unmatched. The CDR3 totals 15 residues. CDR3 loop: CASSLAASGSYEQYF. As DNA, the CDR3 is TGCGCCAGCAGCTTGGCGGCTAGCGGCTCCTACGAGCAGTACTTC.

The chain carries TRBV6-5 and TRBJ1-1, with 8 bases identical to TRBD1. V lost 6 bases and J lost 6; bases outside the gene matches: 3. The CDR3 length is 12 residues. Germline values: CDR1 MNHEY, CDR2 SVGAGI. The CDR3 coding sequence is TGTGCCAGCAGGGCAGGGGGCTCTGAAGCTTTCTTT. Protein product: CASRAGGSEAFF.

The chain uses TRBV9 and TRBJ2-3; possibly TRBD2 for D (6 bases). The V gene lost 0 bases and the J gene lost 6 bases, with 20 bases spanning the gap. CDR1 and CDR2 from the germline V gene are SGDLS and YYNGEE. This CDR3 comprises 17 residues. As DNA, the CDR3 is TGTGCCAGCAGCGTAGAGGTGGGACTTGACTTAGCTGATACGCAGTATTTT. Amino acids: CASSVEVGLDLADTQYF.

Worth noting for this clone: The same CDR3 arises from other DNA sequences in this sample as well. The chain joins TRBV6-5 to TRBJ2-3; 7 positions agree with TRBD1. V lost 4 bases, J lost 6 bases, and 10 bases stayed unmatched. This CDR3 region has 15 residues. Germline assignment: CDR1 MNHEY and CDR2 SVGAGI. The CDR3 reads CASSSGTAAFDTQYF. CDR3 DNA: TGTGCCAGCAGTTCCGGGACAGCGGCTTTCGATACGCAGTATTTT.

CDR3 DNA: TGTGCCAGTATTGGGCTCGGGGGGAACACTGAAGCTTTCTTT. Its protein product is CASIGLGGNTEAFF. V is TRBV19 and J is TRBJ1-1; D possibly corresponds to TRBD1 (5 bases). V gave up 7 bases and J gave up 1 base, with 13 bases separating them. The CDR3 loop spans 14 amino acids. The germline V gene has CDR1 LNHDA and CDR2 SQIVND (reference sequence).

This clone was counted a few times. This sequence joins TRBV9 and TRBJ1-3; 9 bases match TRBD1. CDR1 and CDR2 from the germline V gene are SGDLS and YYNGEE. V gave up 1 base and J gave up 2 bases; unmatched junction bases: 7. The CDR3 sequence is 17 residues long. The CDR3 reads CASSVRDRETTGNTIYF. As DNA, the CDR3 is TGTGCCAGCAGCGTACGGGACAGGGAGACTACTGGAAACACCATATATTTT.

The chain carries TRBV10-3 and TRBJ1-2; perhaps TRBD1 as D (6 bases). Deletions cut 0 bases from V and 1 base from J, with 12 bases between. Germline assignment: CDR1 ENHRY and CDR2 SYGVKD. The CDR3 totals 16 residues. CDR3 loop: CAISESRQVNNYGYTF. CDR3 bases: TGTGCCATCAGTGAGTCCAGACAGGTGAATAACTATGGCTACACCTTC.

The CDR3 region is CSAPLNYGYTF. CDR3 DNA sequence: TGCAGTGCTCCCCTTAACTATGGCTACACCTTC. V is TRBV20-1 and J is TRBJ1-2; D is unresolved. This CDR3 region has 11 residues. V was shortened by 5 bases and J by 1 base, with 5 bases between the two germline ends. CDR1 and CDR2 from the germline V gene are DFQATT and SNEGSKA (reference sequence).

The count of this clone is one. V gene TRBV9 combines with J gene TRBJ2-1; 9 bases fit TRBD2. V lost 0 bases to trimming and J lost 6 bases; unmatched junction nucleotides: 4. The CDR3 runs 15 residues. Germline CDR1 SGDLS, CDR2 YYNGEE. The CDR3, as DNA: TGTGCCAGCAGCGTAGGGGCGGGGGGGGGCAATGAGCAGTTCTTC. Encoded protein: CASSVGAGGGNEQFF.

There are a few counts of this clone. Here the CDR3 DNA reads TGCAGCGTCGACCAAACAGGGGGCGCGGGCACTGAAGCTTTCTTT. Protein sequence: CSVDQTGGAGTEAFF. The chain is built from TRBV29-1 and TRBJ1-1; 9 nucleotides line up with TRBD1. After removal of 6 bases from V and 4 bases from J, the junction contained 12 bases not matched to a gene. CDR1 and CDR2 from the germline V gene are SQVTM and ANQGSEA. This CDR3 contains 15 residues.

This clone turned up a few times. The V call is TRBV5-6, the J call TRBJ2-7; D remains unclear. The CDR3 is 15 residues long. Germline CDR1 SGHDT, CDR2 YYEEEE. V lost 1 base to trimming and J lost 0 bases, with 11 bases between them. CDR3 protein: CASSLLPVDSYEQYF. The CDR3 DNA reads as TGTGCCAGCAGCTTGCTTCCGGTAGACTCCTACGAGCAGTACTTC.

This clone was counted between two and nine times. The chain combines TRBV7-2 with TRBJ2-2; TRBD2 agrees at 13 bases. The CDR3 spans 18 residues. Trimming removed 5 bases from V and 9 bases from J; junction bases left unmatched: 15. CDR1 SGHTA and CDR2 FQGNSA come from the germline V gene. DNA for the CDR3: TGTGCCAGCAGCCTAACTAGCGGGGGGGCCCAGAGTAGTCGGGAGCTGTTTTTT. Translation: CASSLTSGGAQSSRELFF.

This rearrangement joins TRBV15 to TRBJ1-1; D is possibly TRBD1 (6 bases). CDR1 is LNHNV, CDR2 YYDKDF, per germline (reference sequence). The V and J ends lost 0 bases and 5 bases respectively, with 16 bases between them. The CDR3 covers 16 residues. CDR3 residues: CATSRDMAGAGTEAFF. Written as DNA, the CDR3 is TGTGCCACCAGCAGAGATATGGCAGGGGCTGGAACTGAAGCTTTCTTT. The complete variable domain, with remaining parts taken from reference TRBV15 and TRBJ1-1, reads DAMVIQNPRYQVTQFGKPVTLSCSQTLNHNVMYWYQQKSSQAPKLLFHYYDKDFNNEADTPDNFQSRRPNTSFCFLDIRSPGLGDTAMYLCATSRDMAGAGTEAFFGQGTRLTVV.

J is TRBJ1-2 and V is TRBV5-8; 12 positions match TRBD1. Germline V CDR1 and CDR2: SGHTS, YDEGEE. With 2 bases clipped from V and 5 bases from J, the junction kept 4 bases outside the gene matches. CDR3 length: 15 residues. The CDR3 loop reads CASSLGGQGAYGYTF. Here the CDR3 DNA reads TGTGCCAGCAGCTTAGGGGGACAGGGGGCATATGGCTACACCTTC.

Only a few counts were recorded for this clone. The rearrangement joins TRBV6-5 to TRBJ1-6; no firm D call. Germline assignment: CDR1 MNHEY and CDR2 SVGAGI. CDR3 length: 13 amino acids. Between the trimmed V and J ends, which lost 0 bases and 8 bases, there was a span of 5 bases. The CDR3 DNA sequence: TGTGCCAGCAGTTACTCGAGAGATTCACCCCTCCACTTT. Protein sequence: CASSYSRDSPLHF.

On this clone: At one end the junction does not follow the germline gene, possibly because of a read error. The chain has TRBV7-7 and TRBJ1-1, with a weak D call TRBD1 (5 bases). The CDR3 length is 13 residues. Germline loops: CDR1 SSHAT, CDR2 FNYEAQ (reference sequence). CDR3 sequence: CASSLSTGDEAFF. CDR3 coding DNA: TGTGCTAGCAGCTTAAGTACAGGCGACGAAGCTTTCTTT. The full variable domain, in which reference TRBV7-7 and TRBJ1-1 provide the parts outside the CDR3, is GAGVSQSPRYKVTKRGQDVTLRCDPISSHATLYWYQQALGQGPEFLTYFNYEAQPDKSGLPSDRFSAERPEGSISTLTIQRTEQRDSAMYRCASSLSTGDEAFFGQGTRLTVV.

This chain links TRBV30 with TRBJ1-1, with 12 positions matching TRBD1. The CDR3 totals 14 residues. Losses at the gene ends were 1 base for V and 10 bases for J; bases not matched to a gene: 7. Germline V gives CDR1 GTSNPN, CDR2 SVGIG (reference sequence). The CDR3 nucleotides read TGTGCCTGGAGTGAAAACCGGGACAGGGGGCGAGCTTTCTTT. Amino acids: CAWSENRDRGRAFF. Together with reference TRBV30 and TRBJ1-1, the CDR3 gives the full variable domain: SQTIHQWPATLVQPVGSPLSLECTVEGTSNPNLYWYRQAAGRGLQLLFYSVGIGQISSEVPQNLSASRPQDRQFILSSKKLLLSDSGFYLCAWSENRDRGRAFFGQGTRLTVV.

This clone was detected once. The chain links TRBV11-1 to TRBJ2-2, with TRBD2 identical over 8 bases. CDR3 size: 17 residues. Trimming at V came to 5 bases and at J to 0 bases, leaving 8 bases not matched to a gene. Germline CDR1 is SGHAT and CDR2 is FQDESV (reference sequence). CDR3 in amino acids: CASSHFKRGPNTGELFF. Written as DNA, the CDR3 is TGTGCCAGCAGCCATTTTAAGCGGGGGCCGAACACCGGGGAGCTGTTTTTT.

The table lists this clone with a few counts. The rearrangement uses TRBV6-1 and TRBJ2-2; 9 positions match TRBD2. Trimming took 7 bases from V and 7 from J; bases not matched to a gene: 7. This CDR3 has 14 residues. Looked up from germline, CDR1 is MNHNS and CDR2 is SASEGT. The CDR3, as DNA: TGTGCCAGCACGGGGCGGGAGGGGGTCGGGGAGCTGTTTTTT. Translating it yields CASTGREGVGELFF.

This chain joins TRBV7-6 and TRBJ2-5, with 8 nucleotides matching TRBD1. The V gene end was trimmed by 5 bases and the J gene end by 11 bases; junction bases not matched to a gene: 19. Germline loops: CDR1 SGHVS, CDR2 FNYEAQ. CDR3 length: 16 amino acids. The CDR3 DNA follows: TGTGCCAGCAGCACAACCGACAGGGGCGTTGGTGGAGAGCAGTACTTC. This gives the protein CASSTTDRGVGGEQYF.

This chain connects TRBV7-2 to TRBJ2-1, with D maybe TRBD1 (6 bases). The CDR3 extends over 15 amino acids. The germline V gene has CDR1 SGHTA and CDR2 FQGNSA. The V and J ends lost 4 bases and 0 bases respectively, with 10 bases between them. The CDR3 bases are TGTGCCAGCAGCTACACAGGGTACTCCTACAATGAGCAGTTCTTC. It encodes CASSYTGYSYNEQFF.

As regards this clone: Different DNA sequences within this sample yield the same CDR3. The chain combines TRBV7-8 with TRBJ2-7, with 7 bases identical to TRBD1. CDR3 size: 19 residues. From germline, CDR1 is SGHVS and CDR2 FQNEAQ. Trimming cost V 8 bases and J 0 bases; bases outside gene matches: 22. The CDR3: CASRPGTAQPQVGSYEQYF. Written as DNA, the CDR3 is TGTGCCAGCCGCCCAGGGACAGCTCAACCCCAGGTGGGCTCCTACGAGCAGTACTTC.

A few counts support this clone. The chain couples TRBV11-2 to TRBJ2-5; the match to TRBD2 covers 12 bases. CDR1 and CDR2 (germline): SGHAT, FQNNGV. The CDR3 length is 15 residues. V was pared by 5 bases and J by 4 bases, with 5 bases of the junction left unmatched. CDR3 in DNA: TGTGCCAGCAGCCGGACTAGCGGGATGAGAGAGACCCAGTACTTC. Its protein is CASSRTSGMRETQYF.

The chain recombines TRBV18 with TRBJ2-2; a weak D match, TRBD1 (6 bases). This CDR3 has 16 residues. Trimming cost V 1 base and J 1 base, with 10 bases left between them. Germline V gene lookup returns CDR1 KGHSH and CDR2 LQKENI. The CDR3 bases are TGTGCCAGCTCACCACGCTCGGACAGGAACACCGGGGAGCTGTTTTTT. Translation gives CASSPRSDRNTGELFF. The full variable domain, its missing parts supplied by reference TRBV18 and TRBJ2-2, is NAGVMQNPRHLVRRRGQEARLRCSPMKGHSHVYWYRQLPEEGLKFMVYLQKENIIDESGMPKERFSAEFPKEGPSILRIQQVVRGDSAAYFCASSPRSDRNTGELFFGEGSRLTVL.